This T cell receptor beta chain was found in a study of T-cell memory formation after mild COVID-19. Looking at the study overall: Clusters were largely donor specific.

Details on this clonotype: Its antigen remains unknown.

Study-wide results and limits: The study found balanced CD4/CD8 in clones contracting day 15 to 85 and a CD4+ lean in later expanders.

The CDR3 length is 14 residues. CDR1 is ENHRY, CDR2 SYGVKD, per germline. The V gene lost 5 bases and the J gene lost 0 bases, with 7 bases spanning the gap. TCRdb processed the 5' RACE reads anew with MiXCR; each CDR3 protein has one entry. Among about 180,000 distinct CDR3 sequences listed, about 18% were seen once. Sequencing was performed on PBMCs or a T cell subset sorted from them (not recorded which). This sequence joins TRBV10-3 and TRBJ2-2; D is ambiguous. The receptor was derived from a man younger than 35 who had mild COVID-19 (a few samples of this study predate the infection). Cell type and time point are not known. The CDR3 region is CAISPITNTGELFF. CDR3 in DNA: TGTGCCATCAGTCCTATTACGAACACCGGGGAGCTGTTTTTT.